The rows below give T cell receptor beta chains drawn from one sample of a study of blood T cell repertoires in COVID-19. Assay: immunoSEQ multiplex PCR; the TCRdb copy retains only in-frame clones and omits some. Of under 70,000 clones detected, roughly nine tenths appear once; the ten largest clones hold about 7%. The sequenced material came from peripheral blood. The receptors were sampled from a woman aged 55-70 years with active or convalescent COVID-19. Both conserved end residues are part of each CDR3. The order of the fields is D gene, clone size, V gene, J gene, CDR3 protein, CDR3 DNA. A D gene is named only where the DNA matches it firmly. Clone sizes are given selectively: once, few, many, or a class where the clone is expanded.

D: TRBD2
size: -
V: TRBV4-1
J: TRBJ2-1
CDR3: CASSLSGLASSYNEQFF
DNA: TGCGCCAGCAGCCTTTCGGGACTAGCGAGCTCCTACAATGAGCAGTTCTTC

D: -
size: -
V: TRBV4-3
J: TRBJ1-4
CDR3: CASMGRVHGKLFF
DNA: TGCGCCAGCATGGGGAGGGTGCACGGAAAACTGTTTTTT

D: -
size: once
V: TRBV11-2
J: TRBJ1-1
CDR3: CASSLVGGRVEAFF
DNA: TGTGCCAGCAGCTTAGTGGGGGGGCGCGTTGAAGCTTTCTTT

D: -
size: once
V: TRBV19
J: TRBJ1-1
CDR3: CASSIDSRGTEAFF
DNA: TGTGCCAGTAGTATTGACTCAAGGGGCACTGAAGCTTTCTTT

D: -
size: -
V: TRBV28
J: TRBJ1-2
CDR3: CASSLRALGEVNYGYTF
DNA: TGTGCCAGCAGTTTACGGGCCCTGGGGGAGGTGAACTATGGCTACACCTTC

D: TRBD2
size: -
V: TRBV5-4
J: TRBJ2-7
CDR3: CASSLSSGPSYEQYF
DNA: TGTGCCAGCAGCTTGTCTAGCGGACCATCCTACGAGCAGTACTTC

D: TRBD1
size: -
V: TRBV19
J: TRBJ1-5
CDR3: CASSITATGMEDQPQHF
DNA: TGTGCCAGTAGTATCACCGCGACAGGGATGGAGGATCAGCCCCAGCATTTT

D: -
size: -
V: TRBV27
J: TRBJ2-1
CDR3: CASSLYRVDNEQFF
DNA: TGTGCCAGCAGTTTATACAGGGTAGACAATGAGCAGTTCTTC

D: -
size: -
V: TRBV19
J: TRBJ1-4
CDR3: CASIGPTDEKLFF
DNA: TGTGCCAGTATTGGGCCGACCGATGAAAAACTGTTTTTT

D: -
size: -
V: TRBV7-8
J: TRBJ1-1
CDR3: CASSPALTGTEAFF
DNA: TGTGCCAGCAGCCCCGCTCTAACAGGCACTGAAGCTTTCTTT

D: -
size: -
V: TRBV15
J: TRBJ2-5
CDR3: CATSRGGREETQYF
DNA: TGTGCCACCAGCAGAGGAGGCAGGGAAGAGACCCAGTACTTC

D: -
size: -
V: TRBV10-3
J: TRBJ1-1
CDR3: CAIMGLTEAFF
DNA: TGTGCCATCATGGGCCTCACTGAAGCTTTCTTT

D: TRBD2
size: -
V: TRBV25-1
J: TRBJ2-3
CDR3: CASSHSGRDTQYF
DNA: TGTGCCAGCAGTCATAGCGGGAGAGATACGCAGTATTTT

D: TRBD1
size: -
V: TRBV18
J: TRBJ1-5
CDR3: CASSPLRDSSQPQHF
DNA: TGTGCCAGCTCACCACTCCGGGACAGCAGTCAGCCCCAGCATTTT

D: TRBD2
size: -
V: TRBV4-1
J: TRBJ2-3
CDR3: CASSFGGASDTQYF
DNA: TGCGCCAGCAGCTTCGGGGGGGCCTCAGATACGCAGTATTTT

D: -
size: -
V: TRBV28
J: TRBJ1-3
CDR3: CASSPPFPRNTIYF
DNA: TGTGCCAGCAGCCCCCCTTTCCCTAGAAACACCATATATTTT

D: -
size: -
V: TRBV28
J: TRBJ1-1
CDR3: CASSLLGRVDTEAFF
DNA: TGTGCCAGCAGTTTATTAGGCAGGGTGGACACTGAAGCTTTCTTT